This TCR beta chain was obtained from a study of T cell repertoires in cytomegalovirus infection. This clonotype came up a few times. Its matching antigen is unknown. TCRdb used MiXCR to reprocess the reads, holding one entry per CDR3 protein. The table shows hundreds of thousands of distinct CDR3 sequences, with under 55% occurring only once. V gave up 3 bases and J gave up 5 bases; unmatched junction bases: 15. CDR1 and CDR2 from the germline V gene are SGHTA and FQGNSA. The CDR3 length is 18 residues. This specimen consisted of cultured PBMCs, obtained from culture after CMV antigen stimulation. This chain uses TRBV7-2 with TRBJ2-1, with 8 bases that match TRBD2. This receptor was obtained from a human donor in good health (CMV status not recorded). Some clones in this sample may be carry-over from other donors' samples. CDR3 sequence reads: CASSFHLGGTSMDNEQFF. The CDR3 bases are TGTGCCAGCAGCTTTCACTTGGGGGGGACTAGTATGGACAATGAGCAGTTCTTC.